The T cell receptor beta chain described here comes from a study of CXCR3-negative and CXCR3-positive naive CD8 T cells (dated by TCRdb to the late 2010s). Context from the whole study: In total, some 150 million TRB reads were obtained, corresponding to roughly 1.5 +/- 0.3 million reads per library. Diversity and physicochemical repertoire analyses covered 10 to 11 donors pooled from two independent experiments. TRBV-TRBJ cluster analysis included naive subsets from about five donors and memory cells from 3 donors.

For each CD8+ T cell subset, flow sorting was done in triplicate, and some 300,000 cells per subset went directly into RLT lysis buffer. To keep memory contaminants out, a stringent definition of naive CD8+ T cells was applied: CD45RO-CCR7+CD27+CD95-. Peripheral blood mononuclear cells were isolated from buffy coats by standard density gradient centrifugation. Naive CXCR3-negative and CXCR3-positive CD8+ T cells were flow-sorted using a FACSAria III. Total RNA was extracted from sorted cells using an RNeasy Mini Kit. Spanning cysteine to phenylalanine, the CDR3 consists of 15 amino acids. No DNA sequence is on record. The germline V gene encodes CDR1 SQVTM and CDR2 ANQGSEA. Overall study results and their limits: Similar TRBV-TRBJ usage was shown by naive CXCR3-negative and CXCR3-positive cells from the same donor, whereas distinct patterns were shown by memory cells. Freshly isolated PBMCs were used for most assays because CXCR3 expression partially decreased after cryopreservation. Compared with CXCR3-negative naive cells, CXCR3-positive naive cells had TRB CDR3s with higher hydrophobicity (lower Kidera factor 4), lower energy, and higher strength and volume indices. Comparably high repertoire diversity was found in both naive subsets, whereas much lower repertoire diversity was found in memory CD8+ T cells. Because surface CD5, which has been linked to self-reactivity in mice, was comparable between naive subsets, TCR interaction strength was also inferred from TRB CDR3 physicochemical properties.

For sequencing, a NextSeq 550 was employed. The Human TCR Profiling Kit (MiLaboratory) was used to make UMI-labeled 5' RACE TRB cDNA libraries. The full amount of extracted RNA was used for cDNA synthesis, and the full amount of resulting cDNA was used for PCR amplification. Libraries were prepared in parallel with an identical number of PCR cycles. Turning to the authors' computational methods: With a requirement of at least two reads per UMI, MIGEC and MiXCR extracted about 50,000 +/- 10,000 unique UMI-labeled TRB cDNA molecules per library. An average of approximately 40,000 +/- 10,000 functional in-frame TRB CDR3 nucleotide clonotypes without stop codons was found per library. After each sample was downsampled to 5000 UMI-labeled TRB molecules, VDJtools was used to calculate diversity metrics such as normalized Shannon-Wiener and Chao1. VDJtools computed clonotype-size-weighted physicochemical properties of the central five CDR3 residues: interaction energy, strength, volume and Kidera factor 4. TCRdb reprocessed the reads and provides one entry for every CDR3 protein sequence; no DNA is given. The V and J calls were not made by the authors but by TCRdb's processing. The sample has around 24,000 distinct CDR3 sequences on record. Of the sample, 4% falls within the top ten clones.

In the case of this clonotype: There is no known antigen for this receptor.

The sequencing input was naive CXCR3- CD8+ T cells from blood. The meaning of the sample's cell subset or site label: CD45RO-CCR7+CD27+CD95- naive CD8+ T cells lacking CXCR3 (TNR3-). The clonotype was recovered from a human donor in good health. Some clones in this sample may be carry-over from other donors' samples. This sequence uses TRBV29-1 and TRBJ1-2; TCRdb's assignment of TRBD1 cannot be checked, as there is no DNA. The encoded CDR3 is CSVVSGDSLNYGYTF.